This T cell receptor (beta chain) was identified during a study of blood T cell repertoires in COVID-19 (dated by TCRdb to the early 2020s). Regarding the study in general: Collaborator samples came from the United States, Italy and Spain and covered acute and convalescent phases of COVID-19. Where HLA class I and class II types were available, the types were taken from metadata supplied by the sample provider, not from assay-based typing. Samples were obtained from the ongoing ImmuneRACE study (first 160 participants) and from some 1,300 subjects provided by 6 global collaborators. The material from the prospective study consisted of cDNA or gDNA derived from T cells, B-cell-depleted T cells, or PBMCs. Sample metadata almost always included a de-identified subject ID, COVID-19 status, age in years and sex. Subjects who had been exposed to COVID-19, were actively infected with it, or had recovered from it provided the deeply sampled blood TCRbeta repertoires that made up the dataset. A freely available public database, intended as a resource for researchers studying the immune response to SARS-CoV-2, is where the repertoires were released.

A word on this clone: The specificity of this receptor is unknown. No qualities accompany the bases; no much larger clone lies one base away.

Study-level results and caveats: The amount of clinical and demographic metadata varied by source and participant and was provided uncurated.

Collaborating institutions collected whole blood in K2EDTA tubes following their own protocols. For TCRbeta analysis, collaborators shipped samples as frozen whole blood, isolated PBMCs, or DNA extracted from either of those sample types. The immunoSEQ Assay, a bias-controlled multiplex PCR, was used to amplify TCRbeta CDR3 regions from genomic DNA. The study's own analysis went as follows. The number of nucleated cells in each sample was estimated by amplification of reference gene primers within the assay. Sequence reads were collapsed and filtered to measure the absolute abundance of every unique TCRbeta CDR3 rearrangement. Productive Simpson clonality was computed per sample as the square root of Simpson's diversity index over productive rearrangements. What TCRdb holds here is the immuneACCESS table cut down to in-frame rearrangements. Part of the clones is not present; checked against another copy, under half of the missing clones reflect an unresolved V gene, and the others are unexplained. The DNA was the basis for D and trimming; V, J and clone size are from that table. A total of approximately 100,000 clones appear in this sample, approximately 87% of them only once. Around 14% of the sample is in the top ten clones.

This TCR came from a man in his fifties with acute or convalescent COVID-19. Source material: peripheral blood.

The CDR3 region has the sequence CASSSSANTGELFF. The nucleotide sequence reads TGTGCCTCCTCCTCTAGCGCGAACACCGGGGAGCTGTTTTTT. The chain joins TRBV9 to TRBJ2-2; matching of 6 bases hints at TRBD2 as the D gene. Counted from cysteine to phenylalanine, this CDR3 has 14 amino acids. Only the CDR3 part of the read is kept: 42 bases, read in frame from the first base. The germline V gene yields SGDLS for CDR1 and YYNGEE for CDR2. The V end loses 10 bases and the J end loses 0 bases, and a stretch of 13 bases separates them.